Listed below are T cell receptor beta chains from one sample, sequenced in a study of STAT5B mutations in CD4+ large granular lymphocyte leukemia. Sequencing was performed with immunoSEQ multiplex PCR; in TCRdb, only in-frame clones are kept and a portion is missing. The sample has around 33,000 clones; roughly 79% are singletons. The sample was CD4+ T cells from blood buffy coats. These receptors were obtained from a human donor in good health. Both conserved end residues are part of each CDR3. D genes are given only for firm matches. Clone size is stated in some rows and not others, as once, few, many or a class when expanded.

size | D | J | V | DNA | CDR3
- | - | TRBJ2-2 | TRBV4-1 | TGCGCCAGCAGCCAAGATCGAGGGGCCGGGGAGCTGTTTTTT | CASSQDRGAGELFF
- | TRBD1 | TRBJ2-7 | TRBV25-1 | TGTGCCAGCAGTGAATATAGACAGGGGGCGGACGAGCAGTACTTC | CASSEYRQGADEQYF
few | - | TRBJ1-2 | TRBV25-1 | TGTGCCAGCAGTGAATTCGAAGGGGAGGGCTACACCTTC | CASSEFEGEGYTF
- | - | TRBJ1-3 | TRBV30 | TGTGCCTGGCGTACAGCCTCCTCTGGAAACACCATATATTTT | CAWRTASSGNTIYF
- | - | TRBJ1-2 | TRBV5-1 | TGCGCCAGCAGCCTTGGGACATTCTATGGCTACACCTTC | CASSLGTFYGYTF
- | - | TRBJ2-1 | TRBV9 | TGTGCCAGCAGCGTAGGTCGCGGCAATGAGCAGTTCTTC | CASSVGRGNEQFF
- | - | TRBJ2-1 | TRBV10-1 | TGCGCCAGCGGGCCCTCAAGGAATGAGCAGTTCTTC | CASGPSRNEQFF
- | TRBD2 | TRBJ2-3 | TRBV30 | TGTGCCTGGATCCCGAGGGGAGCGGGAGTCTCAGATACGCAGTATTTT | CAWIPRGAGVSDTQYF
- | - | TRBJ1-2 | TRBV6-1 | TGTGCCAGCAGTGAAAGGGGGGATCGGGATGGCTACACCTTC | CASSERGDRDGYTF
- | - | TRBJ2-7 | TRBV18 | TGTGCCAGCTCACCACCGAACTACGAGCAGTACTTC | CASSPPNYEQYF
- | - | TRBJ2-1 | TRBV16 | TGTGCCAGCAGCCAATCAAGACTTGACAATGAGCAGTTCTTC | CASSQSRLDNEQFF
- | TRBD2 | TRBJ2-2 | TRBV25-1 | TGTGCCAGCAGTGTTAGCGGGAGGGTCGCCACCGGGGAGCTGTTTTTT | CASSVSGRVATGELFF
few | TRBD1 | TRBJ1-1 | TRBV30 | TGTGCCTGGAGGGGACAGGCCTACACTGAAGCTTTCTTT | CAWRGQAYTEAFF
few | - | TRBJ1-1 | TRBV21-1 | TGTGCCAGCAGCCCTGTGGGGGCGGACACTGAAGCTTTCTTT | CASSPVGADTEAFF
- | - | TRBJ2-7 | TRBV4-1 | TGCGCCAGCAGCCAAGAAATGTTGAGGGGTTCCCGGCAGCAGTACTTC | CASSQEMLRGSRQQYF
- | - | TRBJ1-2 | TRBV4-3 | TGCGCCAGCAGCCAAGGATCAGGGTTAGCTAACTATGGCTACACCTTC | CASSQGSGLANYGYTF
- | - | TRBJ1-1 | TRBV18 | TGTGCCAGCTCACCAGCTGTGAACACTGAAGCTTTCTTT | CASSPAVNTEAFF
- | TRBD1 | TRBJ1-5 | TRBV28 | TGTGCCAGCAGTTTAGATCGTAGAGACAGGGGGCGAATCAATCAGCCCCAGCATTTT | CASSLDRRDRGRINQPQHF
- | TRBD2 | TRBJ2-1 | TRBV4-1 | TGCGCCAGCAGCCAAGAAAAAGTTAGCGGGAGAGGTGAGCAGTTCTTC | CASSQEKVSGRGEQFF
- | TRBD2 | TRBJ2-7 | TRBV27 | TGTGCCAGCAGTCAGGTACTAGCGGGAGGATCCTACGAGCAGTACTTC | CASSQVLAGGSYEQYF
- | - | TRBJ2-3 | TRBV12-5 | TGTTCGACCGAAGGGACGCCCCACGATACGCAGTATTTT | CSTEGTPHDTQYF
- | TRBD1 | TRBJ1-3 | TRBV6-5 | TGTGCCAGCAGTTTACAGGGGGCTGGAAACACCATATATTTT | CASSLQGAGNTIYF
- | - | TRBJ2-3 | TRBV6-5 | TGTGCCAGCACCAAAAGTGGGGGGATCACAGATACGCAGTATTTT | CASTKSGGITDTQYF
- | - | TRBJ2-7 | TRBV10-3 | TGTGCCATCAGTGAGGTGCGCCTAAGAGCCTACGAGCAGTACTTC | CAISEVRLRAYEQYF
- | TRBD1 | TRBJ1-1 | TRBV14 | TGTGCCAGCAGCCATACCGGGACAGGGGGCCTCGAAGCTTTCTTT | CASSHTGTGGLEAFF
- | - | TRBJ1-5 | TRBV27 | TGTGCCAGCAGTTCATATGTCCTGCGGTCTAGCAATCAGCCCCAGCATTTT | CASSSYVLRSSNQPQHF
- | TRBD1 | TRBJ1-2 | TRBV28 | TGTGCCAGCAGTTTATGGGTACTCCGGGACAGGGGGCGTCTTGGCTACACCTTC | CASSLWVLRDRGRLGYTF
- | TRBD2 | TRBJ2-1 | TRBV9 | TGTGCCAGCAGCGGACCCCTCGGACTAGCGGGATCCAATGAGCAGTTCTTC | CASSGPLGLAGSNEQFF
- | - | TRBJ2-7 | TRBV18 | TGTGCCAGCTCCCTCGGGACGGTAAGCTCCTACGAGCAGTACTTC | CASSLGTVSSYEQYF
- | - | TRBJ2-1 | TRBV7-8 | TGTGCCAGCAGCCCCGTCGGGCATGAGCAGTTCTTC | CASSPVGHEQFF